Below, 26 T cell receptor beta chains from the same sample are listed, as sequenced in a study of blood T cell repertoires in COVID-19. This table comes from immunoSEQ multiplex PCR, and its TCRdb copy is limited to in-frame clones, with some not included. This table holds over 400,000 clones, approximately 91% found once. Material for sequencing was PBMCs or T cells enriched from blood (not recorded which). The receptors here all came from a woman in her sixties or seventies who had recovered from COVID-19.

The V gene is TRBV19, the J gene TRBJ1-1; TRBD1 matches at 11 bases. V lost 1 base and J lost 1; bases outside the gene matches: 8. The germline gives CDR1 LNHDA, CDR2 SQIVND (reference sequence). The CDR3 extends over 18 amino acids. The CDR3 loop is CASSIGKGQGAANTEAFF. CDR3 coding DNA: TGTGCCAGTAGTATAGGAAAAGGACAGGGGGCCGCGAACACTGAAGCTTTCTTT.

The chain recombines TRBV5-1 with TRBJ2-1; 9 bases fit TRBD2. The germline V gene has CDR1 SGHRS and CDR2 YFSETQ. V lost 0 bases and J lost 5; bases outside the gene matches: 3. The CDR3 runs to 15 residues. This CDR3 is CASSLAGLANNEQFF. CDR3 coding DNA: TGCGCCAGCAGCTTGGCCGGACTAGCGAACAATGAGCAGTTCTTC.

V usage is TRBV28 and J usage is TRBJ1-5; 11 bases agree with TRBD1. Germline V CDR1 and CDR2: MDHEN, SYDVKM. This CDR3 has 13 residues. Losses at the gene ends were 11 bases for V and 9 bases for J; bases not matched to a gene: 9. CDR3 amino acids: CAAAGQGAGPQHF. The CDR3 region has the DNA TGTGCCGCAGCCGGACAGGGGGCCGGGCCCCAGCATTTT. The full variable domain, its missing parts supplied by reference TRBV28 and TRBJ1-5, is DVKVTQSSRYLVKRTGEKVFLECVQDMDHENMFWYRQDPGLGLRLIYFSYDVKMKEKGDIPEGYSVSREKKERFSLILESASTNQTSMYLCAAAGQGAGPQHFGDGTRLSIL.

V and J are TRBV10-3 and TRBJ2-2, with 7 bases fitting TRBD1. CDR3 length equals 12 residues. The ends lost 10 bases at V and 3 bases at J; junction bases unmatched: 2. Looked up from germline, CDR1 is ENHRY and CDR2 is SYGVKD. The CDR3 DNA sequence: TGTGCCAACCAGGGGGACACCGGGGAGCTGTTTTTT. Amino acid sequence: CANQGDTGELFF.

Notes on this clone: The sample contains more than one DNA sequence encoding this CDR3. The chain links TRBV5-1 to TRBJ1-3; TRBD1 might be the D (6 bases). Trimming pared 2 bases from V and 4 bases from J, leaving 10 bases between. Germline CDR1 reads SGHRS; CDR2 reads YFSETQ. CDR3 length equals 14 residues. The CDR3 DNA reads TGCGCCAGCAGCTTACAGGGCTCAGGAAACACCATATATTTT. Residues: CASSLQGSGNTIYF.

The V call is TRBV19, the J call TRBJ1-4; 8 nucleotides agree with TRBD1. The CDR3 has 15 residues. From germline, CDR1 is LNHDA and CDR2 SQIVND (reference sequence). J lost 4 bases, V lost 5 bases, and 6 bases had no gene match. The CDR3 coding sequence is TGTGCCAGTAGTCCGCAGGGGGCGGGTAATGAAAAACTGTTTTTT. Residues: CASSPQGAGNEKLFF.

The chain combines TRBV18 with TRBJ1-1, with 8 bases identical to TRBD1. Germline-derived CDR1 and CDR2 are KGHSH and LQKENI. CDR3 length equals 11 residues. J gave up 7 bases and V 8 bases, and 3 bases lay outside the gene matches. CDR3 sequence: CASEDRVEAFF. CDR3 coding DNA: TGTGCCAGCGAGGACAGGGTTGAAGCTTTCTTT.

This clone has a single count. V usage is TRBV29-1 and J usage is TRBJ2-1; D is unclear. V dropped 5 bases and J dropped 0 bases, with 14 bases sitting between them. Germline V CDR1 and CDR2: SQVTM, ANQGSEA. The CDR3 totals 15 residues. The CDR3, as DNA: TGCAGCGTTCTCAAACCTCCCAGCTCCTACAATGAGCAGTTCTTC. Amino acids: CSVLKPPSSYNEQFF.

The chain recombines TRBV10-3 with TRBJ1-3; D perhaps matches TRBD1 (6 bases). The V end lost 3 bases, the J end lost 3 bases, and 18 bases lay between the germline ends. The V gene's germline CDR1 is ENHRY and CDR2 SYGVKD. CDR3 length: 17 residues. The CDR3 DNA follows: TGTGCCATCAGTGACGGGACATTGCCTCGTCTTGGAAACACCATATATTTT. This sequence encodes CAISDGTLPRLGNTIYF.

V and J are TRBV11-2 and TRBJ1-1, with D tentatively TRBD1 (6 bases). Germline values: CDR1 SGHAT, CDR2 FQNNGV. CDR3 size: 12 residues. The V and J ends lost 1 base and 11 bases respectively, with 11 bases between them. The CDR3 reads CASSLGGHDAFF. The CDR3 region has the DNA TGTGCCAGCAGCTTAGGGGGGCATGACGCTTTCTTT.

The chain recombines TRBV5-1 with TRBJ2-2; D not resolved. The CDR3 contains 14 residues. Trimming left V 1 base short and J 2 bases short, with 6 bases between. Per the germline V gene, CDR1 is SGHRS and CDR2 is YFSETQ. CDR3 bases: TGCGCCAGCAGCTTGACAGCCAACACCGGGGAGCTGTTTTTT. Encoded protein: CASSLTANTGELFF.

The chain links TRBV5-1 to TRBJ2-1, with TRBD2 matching over 10 bases. The CDR3 spans 17 residues. CDR1 is SGHRS and CDR2 is YFSETQ in the germline V gene. The J segment lost 4 bases and the V segment lost 0 bases, leaving 7 bases of the junction unmatched. The CDR3 here is CASSLVPTSGPYNEQFF. The CDR3 coding sequence is TGCGCCAGCAGCTTGGTTCCGACTAGCGGGCCATACAATGAGCAGTTCTTC.

The chain links TRBV13 to TRBJ1-1; D gene uncertain. This CDR3 region has 12 residues. V was shortened by 1 base and J by 8 bases, with 8 bases between the two germline ends. Germline V CDR1 and CDR2: PRHDT, FYEKMQ (reference sequence). CDR3 sequence reads: CASSLENSEAFF. Written as DNA, the CDR3 is TGTGCCAGCAGCTTAGAAAACAGCGAAGCTTTCTTT.

The chain couples TRBV5-4 to TRBJ2-1; possibly TRBD1 for D (7 bases). Germline CDR1 is SGHNT and CDR2 is YYREEE (reference sequence). The CDR3 sequence is 16 residues long. The V and J ends lost 1 base and 6 bases respectively, with 17 bases between them. Here the CDR3 reads CASSLKSAQGGNEQFF. CDR3 in DNA: TGTGCCAGCAGCTTGAAGTCGGCCCAGGGGGGCAATGAGCAGTTCTTC.

V usage is TRBV12-3 or TRBV12-4 and J usage is TRBJ2-7, with a possible D match to TRBD1 (6 bases). Trimming left V 6 bases short and J 5 bases short, with 11 bases between. The CDR3 extends over 12 amino acids. The CDR3 nucleotides read TGTGCCAGCAGCCCCGCAGGGGACGAGCAGTACTTC. Its protein is CASSPAGDEQYF.

The chain combines TRBV18 with TRBJ1-5, with TRBD1 as a possible D gene (5 bases). CDR3 length: 12 residues. V was trimmed by 6 bases and J by 7 bases, leaving 10 bases between them. CDR1 is KGHSH and CDR2 is LQKENI in the germline V gene. The CDR3 protein is CASSRGEQPQHF. The CDR3 coding sequence is TGTGCCAGCTCCCGGGGGGAGCAGCCCCAGCATTTT. The full variable domain, with the rest looked up from reference TRBV18 and TRBJ1-5, is NAGVMQNPRHLVRRRGQEARLRCSPMKGHSHVYWYRQLPEEGLKFMVYLQKENIIDESGMPKERFSAEFPKEGPSILRIQQVVRGDSAAYFCASSRGEQPQHFGDGTRLSIL.

A single count supports this clone. This rearrangement joins TRBV4-1 to TRBJ1-1; possible D gene TRBD1, 5 bases. Germline loops: CDR1 MGHRA, CDR2 YSYEKL. The CDR3 covers 14 residues. V was cut by 1 base and J by 2 bases, with 8 bases left in between. The chain's CDR3 is CASSQVQGNTEAFF. CDR3 sequence (DNA): TGCGCCAGCAGCCAAGTGCAGGGAAACACTGAAGCTTTCTTT.

The V call is TRBV4-2, the J call TRBJ2-2, with 12 bases matching TRBD2. Unmatched junction bases numbered 11, after V lost 0 bases and J lost 6 bases. The CDR3 contains 19 residues. Germline-derived CDR1 and CDR2 are LGHNA and YNFKEQ. The CDR3 is CASSQDLTWLAGGPGELFF. The DNA for the CDR3 is TGTGCCAGCAGCCAAGATCTAACGTGGCTAGCGGGGGGGCCCGGGGAGCTGTTTTTT.

The DNA for the CDR3 is TGCGCCAGCAGCCTCGGGGGGTCTAATGAAAAACTGTTTTTT. It specifies CASSLGGSNEKLFF. This chain connects TRBV5-1 to TRBJ1-4, with a tentative D call TRBD1 (5 bases). The CDR3 spans 14 residues. Germline V lookup: CDR1 SGHRS, CDR2 YFSETQ. Trimming shortened V by 4 bases and J by 3 bases, and 10 bases separated the two germline ends.

This clone occurred a few times. V is TRBV19 and J is TRBJ1-1; D not resolved. Looked up from germline, CDR1 is LNHDA and CDR2 is SQIVND (reference sequence). Trimming removed 6 bases at V and 1 base at J, with 12 bases between. CDR3 size: 14 residues. The CDR3 bases are TGTGCCAGTAGATTAACATCACGGAACACTGAAGCTTTCTTT. It yields the protein CASRLTSRNTEAFF.

V usage is TRBV18 and J usage is TRBJ1-6; D is unclear. This CDR3 comprises 14 residues. In germline, CDR1 is KGHSH, CDR2 LQKENI. V lost 3 bases to trimming and J lost 10 bases, with 13 bases between them. The CDR3 DNA sequence: TGTGCCAGCTCACCGGAGGCTCCGGGCTCACCCCTCCACTTT. This encodes CASSPEAPGSPLHF.

J is TRBJ1-6 and V is TRBV28; 7 positions match TRBD1. The germline V gene has CDR1 MDHEN and CDR2 SYDVKM. The CDR3 has 15 residues. After removal of 5 bases from V and 8 bases from J, the junction contained 9 bases not matched to a gene. Written as DNA, the CDR3 is TGTGCCAGCAGTGTCTTCGGGACAGCTCATTCACCCCTCCACTTT. Its protein product is CASSVFGTAHSPLHF.

The CDR3 protein is CASSRTNQETQYF. The CDR3, as DNA: TGCGCTTCCAGCCGGACTAACCAAGAGACCCAGTACTTC. The chain combines TRBV4-1 with TRBJ2-5, with D possibly TRBD2 on 6 matching bases. CDR1 MGHRA and CDR2 YSYEKL come from the germline V gene. The CDR3 runs 13 residues.

The J gene is TRBJ2-1, the V gene TRBV19; 10 nucleotides line up with TRBD1. Trimming at V came to 4 bases and at J to 6 bases, leaving 6 bases not matched to a gene. The CDR3 covers 15 residues. CDR1 LNHDA and CDR2 SQIVND come from the germline V gene (reference sequence). This chain's CDR3 is CASSRQGALLNEQFF. The DNA of the CDR3 is TGTGCCAGTAGTAGACAGGGGGCGCTTCTCAATGAGCAGTTCTTC.

V usage is TRBV6-5 and J usage is TRBJ2-7, with D possibly being TRBD2 (5 bases). Looked up from germline, CDR1 is MNHEY and CDR2 is SVGAGI. The ends were cut back, 3 bases at V and 7 bases at J, with 13 bases in the middle. The CDR3 spans 13 residues. For the CDR3, the DNA is TGTGCCAGCAGTTATGGTCAAACGGGGGAGCAGTACTTC. Its translation: CASSYGQTGEQYF.

J is TRBJ1-2 and V is TRBV30, with 7 bases aligning to TRBD1. The CDR3 extends over 15 amino acids. The germline V gene has CDR1 GTSNPN and CDR2 SVGIG (reference sequence). Unmatched junction bases numbered 13, after V lost 5 bases and J lost 4 bases. The CDR3, as DNA: TGTGCCTGGGTACCCCCGGGACAGCCTTTCTATGGCTACACCTTC. Protein product: CAWVPPGQPFYGYTF.